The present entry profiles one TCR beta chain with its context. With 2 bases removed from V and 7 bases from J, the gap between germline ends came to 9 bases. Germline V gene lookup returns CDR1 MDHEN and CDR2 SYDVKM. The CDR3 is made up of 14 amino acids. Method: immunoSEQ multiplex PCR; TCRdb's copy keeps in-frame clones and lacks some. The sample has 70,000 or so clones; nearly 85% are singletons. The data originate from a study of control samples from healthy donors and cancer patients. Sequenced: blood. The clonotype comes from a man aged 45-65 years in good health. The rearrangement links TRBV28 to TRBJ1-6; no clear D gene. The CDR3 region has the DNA TGTGCCAGCAGTTTAGAGGGCCCCAATTCACCCCTCCACTTT. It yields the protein CASSLEGPNSPLHF.